The clone carrying this T cell receptor beta chain was counted a few times. TCRdb called the reads again in MiXCR, with one record for every CDR3 protein. The data show about 460,000 distinct CDR3 sequences, around 11% seen once. The sample comes from a study of T cell repertoires in cytomegalovirus infection. The trim removed 2 bases at V and 10 bases at J, leaving 13 bases unmatched. The CDR3 is made up of 16 amino acids. The germline CDR1 and CDR2 sequences are SEHNR and FQNEAQ (reference sequence). This clonotype originated in a human donor in good health (CMV status not recorded). Some clones in this sample may be carry-over from other donors' samples. The sequencing input was PBMCs. The chain employs TRBV7-9 and TRBJ2-1; 8 bases align to TRBD2. This CDR3 is CASSLWSGGPRGEQFF. The CDR3 DNA reads TGTGCCAGCAGCTTATGGAGCGGGGGCCCTAGGGGCGAGCAGTTCTTC.